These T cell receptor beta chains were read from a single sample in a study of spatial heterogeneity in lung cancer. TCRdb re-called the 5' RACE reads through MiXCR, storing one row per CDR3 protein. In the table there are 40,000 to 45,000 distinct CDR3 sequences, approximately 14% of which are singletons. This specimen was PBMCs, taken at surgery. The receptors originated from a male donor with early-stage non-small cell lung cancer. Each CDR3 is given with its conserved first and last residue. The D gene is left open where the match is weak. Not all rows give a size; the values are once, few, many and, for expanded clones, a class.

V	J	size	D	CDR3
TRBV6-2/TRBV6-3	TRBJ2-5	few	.	CASSFPDELRTQYF
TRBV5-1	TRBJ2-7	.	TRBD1	CASSLGTAEQYF
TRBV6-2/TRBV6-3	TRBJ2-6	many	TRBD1	CASSNDRVSGANVLTF
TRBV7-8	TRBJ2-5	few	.	CASSIVAARETQYF
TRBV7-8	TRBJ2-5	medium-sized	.	CASSKDRQETQYF
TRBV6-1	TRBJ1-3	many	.	CASSEVGHGGDTIYF
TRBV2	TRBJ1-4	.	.	CASSEALGRGDEKLFF
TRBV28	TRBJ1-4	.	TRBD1	CASSWGDRANEKLFF
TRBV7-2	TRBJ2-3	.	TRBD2	CASSLQRGFTDTQYF
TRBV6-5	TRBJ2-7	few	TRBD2	CASSLAGSSYEQYF
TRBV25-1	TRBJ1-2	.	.	CASSASPAGYGYTF
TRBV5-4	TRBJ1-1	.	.	CASSWGPGMNTEAFF
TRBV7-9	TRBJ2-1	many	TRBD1	CASSSRDSTLKFF
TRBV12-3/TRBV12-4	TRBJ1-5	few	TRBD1	CASSSGTGGFQPQHF
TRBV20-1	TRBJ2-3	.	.	CSARSLRGAGDTQYF
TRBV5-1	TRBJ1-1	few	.	CASSLVGQGVTEAFF
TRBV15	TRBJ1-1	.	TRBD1	CATSRGDRVNTEAFF
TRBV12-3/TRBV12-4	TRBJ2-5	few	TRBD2	CASSPSGREAETQYF